This TCR beta chain originates from a study of blood T cell repertoires in COVID-19. This table comes from immunoSEQ multiplex PCR, and its TCRdb copy is limited to in-frame clones, with some not included. The table includes tens of thousands of clones, 84% detected once. The J segment lost 5 bases and the V segment lost 4 bases, leaving 9 bases of the junction unmatched. The germline gives CDR1 SGHDN, CDR2 FVKESK. CDR3 length: 16 amino acids. The V call is TRBV14, the J call TRBJ1-4; 8 bases map to TRBD1. This clonotype was sampled from a man between 60 and 75 years old with acute or convalescent COVID-19. The sequenced sample was peripheral blood. The CDR3 DNA reads TGTGCCAGCAGCCCAGGACAGGGCGGTAGAAATGAAAAACTGTTTTTT. This codes for CASSPGQGGRNEKLFF. Filled out from reference TRBV14 and TRBJ1-4, the complete variable domain reads EAGVTQFPSHSVIEKGQTVTLRCDPISGHDNLYWYRRVMGKEIKFLLHFVKESKQDESGMPNNRFLAERTGGTYSTLKVQPAELEDSGVYFCASSPGQGGRNEKLFFGSGTQLSVL.